This paragraph covers one T cell receptor beta chain sequence. This sample stems from a study of blood T cell repertoires in COVID-19. Whole-study context: Samples taken during acute and convalescent COVID-19 were collected in the United States, Italy and Spain.

The CDR3 is 14 amino acids. The germline V and J ends were trimmed by 3 bases and 8 bases, with 19 bases remaining between them. The germline gives CDR1 SQVTM, CDR2 ANQGSEA. Study processing details: Reference gene primer amplification gave nucleated cell count estimates. The protocol was immunoSEQ multiplex PCR, while the TCRdb copy is restricted to in-frame clones and leaves out a portion. The D gene and trimming were derived from the DNA, and the V and J assignments and clone size from that table. Of 15,000 to 20,000 clones in the sample, roughly nine tenths were seen once. This TCR derives from a man aged 55 to 70 with active COVID-19. This chain joins TRBV29-1 and TRBJ1-2, with D unclear. Sequenced input: peripheral blood. The CDR3 is CSVDPPGSREGYTF. For the CDR3, the DNA is TGCAGCGTTGATCCGCCGGGCTCTCGGGAGGGCTACACCTTC.